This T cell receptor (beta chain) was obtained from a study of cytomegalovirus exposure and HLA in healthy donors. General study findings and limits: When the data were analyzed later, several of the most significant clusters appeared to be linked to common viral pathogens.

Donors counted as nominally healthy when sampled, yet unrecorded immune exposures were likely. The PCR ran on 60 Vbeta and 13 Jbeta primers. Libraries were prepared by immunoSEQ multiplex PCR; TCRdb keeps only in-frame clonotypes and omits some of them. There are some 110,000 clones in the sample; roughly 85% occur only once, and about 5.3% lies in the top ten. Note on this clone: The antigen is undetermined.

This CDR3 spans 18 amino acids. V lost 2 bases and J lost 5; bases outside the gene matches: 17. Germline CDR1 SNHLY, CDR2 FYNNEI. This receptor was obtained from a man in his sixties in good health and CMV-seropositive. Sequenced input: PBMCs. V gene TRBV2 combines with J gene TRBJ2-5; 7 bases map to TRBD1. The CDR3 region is CASSEPANPGQVVETQYF. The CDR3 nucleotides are TGTGCCAGCAGTGAACCCGCCAACCCTGGACAGGTCGTGGAGACCCAGTACTTC.